This entry lists 14 T cell receptor beta chains sequenced from one sample in a study of cytomegalovirus exposure and HLA in healthy donors. Here immunoSEQ multiplex PCR was the method, and the copy in TCRdb shows in-frame clones only, minus some. This sample has 200,000 to 300,000 clones, with approximately 86% found just once. The sequenced sample consisted of PBMCs. These receptor sequences come from a woman under 40 in good health and CMV-seropositive.

This sequence joins TRBV20-1 and TRBJ1-2; 8 nucleotides line up with TRBD1. The CDR3 consists of 11 residues. Germline CDR1 and CDR2: DFQATT and SNEGSKA (reference sequence). The V gene end was trimmed by 6 bases and the J gene end by 6 bases; junction bases not matched to a gene: 3. CDR3 bases: TGCAGTGCCCAGGACAGGGATGGCTACACCTTC. Its translation is CSAQDRDGYTF.

The V gene is TRBV19, the J gene TRBJ2-7; possibly TRBD2 for D (5 bases). The germline V gene has CDR1 LNHDA and CDR2 SQIVND (reference sequence). Trimming took off 8 bases at V and 3 bases at J, with 14 bases between the two ends. The CDR3 is 13 amino acids. The chain's CDR3 is CASSPGSGYEQYF. The CDR3 bases are TGTGCCAGTTCTCCGGGGAGCGGCTACGAGCAGTACTTC. Full variable domain (rest looked up from reference TRBV19 and TRBJ2-7): DGGITQSPKYLFRKEGQNVTLSCEQNLNHDAMYWYRQDPGQGLRLIYYSQIVNDFQKGDIAEGYSVSREKKESFPLTVTSAQKNPTAFYLCASSPGSGYEQYFGPGTRLTVT.

The J gene is TRBJ2-1, the V gene TRBV27; 13 nucleotides align to TRBD2. There are 15 residues in the CDR3. V was pared by 5 bases and J by 8 bases, with 6 bases of the junction left unmatched. Germline CDR1 and CDR2: MNHEY and SMNVEV (reference sequence). As DNA, the CDR3 is TGTGCCAGCAGTCTCGGACTAGCGGGAGATGATGAGCAGTTCTTC. Protein sequence: CASSLGLAGDDEQFF.

V gene TRBV6-5 combines with J gene TRBJ2-7, with 7 nucleotides matching TRBD1. Germline V gene sequence: CDR1 MNHEY, CDR2 SVGAGI. V shed 6 bases and J 3 bases; nucleotides not matched to a gene: 8. The CDR3 sequence is 14 residues long. Here the CDR3 DNA reads TGTGCCAGCAGAGAAGGGACAGCTATCTACGAGCAGTACTTC. Residues: CASREGTAIYEQYF.

The V gene is TRBV30, the J gene TRBJ2-7, with D perhaps TRBD1 (6 bases). Germline V lookup: CDR1 GTSNPN, CDR2 SVGIG (reference sequence). Trimming took 3 bases from V and 7 from J, leaving 19 bases between them. The CDR3 is 14 residues long. The CDR3 spells CAWRNRQGSGEQYF. The CDR3 DNA sequence: TGTGCCTGGAGGAACCGGCAGGGGTCGGGAGAGCAGTACTTC.

V is TRBV11-2 and J is TRBJ2-3, with 9 bases aligning to TRBD1. The CDR3 extends over 17 amino acids. Trimming at V came to 0 bases and at J to 2 bases, leaving 6 bases not matched to a gene. Looked up from germline, CDR1 is SGHAT and CDR2 is FQNNGV. In DNA, the CDR3 is TGTGCCAGCAGCTTAGATCGAGACAGGGGGGTCACAGATACGCAGTATTTT. Encoded protein: CASSLDRDRGVTDTQYF.

The chain links TRBV30 to TRBJ2-4, with 11 bases matching TRBD2. CDR3 size: 15 residues. Germline values: CDR1 GTSNPN, CDR2 SVGIG (reference sequence). V lost 4 bases and J lost 4; bases outside the gene matches: 6. As DNA, the CDR3 is TGTGCCTGGAACCCCGGGACTAGCGGTAAAAACATTCAGTACTTC. This sequence encodes CAWNPGTSGKNIQYF.

This clone was found a few times. The rearrangement joins TRBV14 to TRBJ2-2, with TRBD2 matching 11 bases. Germline CDR1 is SGHDN and CDR2 is FVKESK. The CDR3 extends over 16 amino acids. Trimming at V came to 4 bases and at J to 1 base, leaving 2 bases not matched to a gene. For the CDR3, the DNA is TGTGCCAGCAGCCCGACTAGCGGGAAGAACACCGGGGAGCTGTTTTTT. Translated: CASSPTSGKNTGELFF.

The V call is TRBV2, the J call TRBJ2-2; the match to TRBD1 covers 9 bases. This CDR3 region has 14 residues. V was clipped by 7 bases and J by 4 bases; unmatched bases: 4. Germline lookup yields CDR1 SNHLY and CDR2 FYNNEI. The CDR3 here is CASNPDRGTGELFF. DNA for the CDR3: TGTGCCAGCAACCCGGACAGGGGCACCGGGGAGCTGTTTTTT.

The J gene is TRBJ1-2, the V gene TRBV18; the match to TRBD1 covers 8 bases. The V and J ends lost 0 bases and 4 bases, in that order; junction bases with no gene match: 10. This CDR3 is built from 17 residues. CDR1 KGHSH and CDR2 LQKENI come from the germline V gene. CDR3 sequence: CASSPPPRQGNGYGYTF. CDR3 nucleotide sequence: TGTGCCAGCTCACCACCGCCAAGACAGGGGAATGGCTATGGCTACACCTTC.

The CDR3 protein is CASSIVAGGIQETQYF. CDR3 bases: TGTGCCAGTAGTATAGTAGCAGGGGGTATCCAAGAGACCCAGTACTTC. V is TRBV19 and J is TRBJ2-5, with 7 bases identical to TRBD1. V lost 1 base to trimming and J lost 1 base; unmatched junction nucleotides: 6. From germline, CDR1 is LNHDA and CDR2 SQIVND (reference sequence). The length of the CDR3 is 16 residues. The full variable domain, completed using reference TRBV19 and TRBJ2-5, is DGGITQSPKYLFRKEGQNVTLSCEQNLNHDAMYWYRQDPGQGLRLIYYSQIVNDFQKGDIAEGYSVSREKKESFPLTVTSAQKNPTAFYLCASSIVAGGIQETQYFGPGTRLLVL.

This clone was seen a handful of times. The rearrangement joins TRBV5-6 to TRBJ1-1; TRBD1 matches 8 bases. J gave up 1 base and V 4 bases, and 9 bases lay outside the gene matches. The germline CDR1 and CDR2 sequences are SGHDT and YYEEEE. The CDR3 is made up of 16 amino acids. CDR3: CASSPSGGRRNTEAFF. CDR3 nucleotide sequence: TGTGCCAGCAGCCCCTCAGGGGGCCGACGGAACACTGAAGCTTTCTTT.

CDR3 DNA sequence: TGTGCCAGCAGCGTAGGCGGACTCCCCTACGAGCAGTACTTC. This translates into CASSVGGLPYEQYF. The V and J genes are TRBV9 and TRBJ2-7; the D gene is possibly TRBD2 (5 bases). CDR3 size: 14 residues. Germline V CDR1 and CDR2: SGDLS, YYNGEE. V lost 0 bases, J lost 2 bases, and 9 bases lay in between.

This clone was detected only once. The V gene is TRBV30, the J gene TRBJ1-1; D may be TRBD1 (5 bases). Trimming pared 1 base from V and 2 bases from J, leaving 20 bases between. The germline V gene has CDR1 GTSNPN and CDR2 SVGIG (reference sequence). The CDR3 consists of 17 residues. CDR3 DNA sequence: TGTGCCTGGAGTGACAAGGAGGGAGTGAGGGGAAACACTGAAGCTTTCTTT. Amino acid sequence: CAWSDKEGVRGNTEAFF.